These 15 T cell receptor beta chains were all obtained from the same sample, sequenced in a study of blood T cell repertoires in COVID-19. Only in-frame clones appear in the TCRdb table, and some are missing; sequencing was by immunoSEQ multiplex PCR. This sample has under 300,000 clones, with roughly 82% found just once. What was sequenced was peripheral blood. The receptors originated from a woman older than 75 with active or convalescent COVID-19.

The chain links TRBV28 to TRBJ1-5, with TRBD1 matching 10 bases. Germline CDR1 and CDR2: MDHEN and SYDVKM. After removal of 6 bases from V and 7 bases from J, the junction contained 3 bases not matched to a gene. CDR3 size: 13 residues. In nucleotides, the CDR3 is TGTGCCAGCAGGACGACAGGGGGCCAGCCCCAGCATTTT. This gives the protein CASRTTGGQPQHF.

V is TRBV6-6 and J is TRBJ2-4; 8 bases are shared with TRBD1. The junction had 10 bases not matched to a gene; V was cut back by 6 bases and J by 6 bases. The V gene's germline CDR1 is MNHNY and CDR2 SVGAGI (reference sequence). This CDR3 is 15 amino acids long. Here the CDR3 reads CASRRGQGWGNIQYF. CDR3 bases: TGTGCCAGCAGGCGTGGACAGGGTTGGGGAAACATTCAGTACTTC.

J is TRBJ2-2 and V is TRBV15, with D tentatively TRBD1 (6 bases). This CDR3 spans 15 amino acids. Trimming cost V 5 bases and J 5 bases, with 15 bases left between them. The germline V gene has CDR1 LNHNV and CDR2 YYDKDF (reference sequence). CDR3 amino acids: CATSYREQRTGELFF. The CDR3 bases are TGTGCCACCAGCTACAGGGAACAGAGGACCGGGGAGCTGTTTTTT.

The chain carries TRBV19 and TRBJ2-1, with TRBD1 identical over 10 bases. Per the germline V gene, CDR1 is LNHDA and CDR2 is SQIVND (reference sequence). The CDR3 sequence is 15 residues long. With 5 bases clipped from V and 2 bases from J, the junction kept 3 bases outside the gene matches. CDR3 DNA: TGTGCCAGTAGTGTAGGGACAGGGGCCTACAATGAGCAGTTCTTC. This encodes CASSVGTGAYNEQFF.

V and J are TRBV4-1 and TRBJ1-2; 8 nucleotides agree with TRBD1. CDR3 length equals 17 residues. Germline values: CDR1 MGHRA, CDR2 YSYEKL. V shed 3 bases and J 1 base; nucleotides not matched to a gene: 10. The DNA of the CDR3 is TGCGCCAGCAGCCATGGACAGGGAGATCTTCATAACTATGGCTACACCTTC. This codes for CASSHGQGDLHNYGYTF.

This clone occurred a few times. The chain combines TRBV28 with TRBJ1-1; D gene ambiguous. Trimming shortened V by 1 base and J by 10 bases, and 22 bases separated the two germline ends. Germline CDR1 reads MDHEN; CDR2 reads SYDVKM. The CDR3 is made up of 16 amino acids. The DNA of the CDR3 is TGTGCCAGCAGTTTATCCTTCCGGCGGGGTCACTATTCAGCTTTCTTT. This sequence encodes CASSLSFRRGHYSAFF.

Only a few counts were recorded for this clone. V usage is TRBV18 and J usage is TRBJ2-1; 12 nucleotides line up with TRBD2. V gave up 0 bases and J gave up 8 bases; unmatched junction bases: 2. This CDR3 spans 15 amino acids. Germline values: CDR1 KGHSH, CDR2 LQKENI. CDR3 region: CASSPPASGRDEQFF. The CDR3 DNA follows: TGTGCCAGCTCACCACCGGCTAGCGGGAGGGATGAGCAGTTCTTC. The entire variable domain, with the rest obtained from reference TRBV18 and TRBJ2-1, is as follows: NAGVMQNPRHLVRRRGQEARLRCSPMKGHSHVYWYRQLPEEGLKFMVYLQKENIIDESGMPKERFSAEFPKEGPSILRIQQVVRGDSAAYFCASSPPASGRDEQFFGPGTRLTVL.

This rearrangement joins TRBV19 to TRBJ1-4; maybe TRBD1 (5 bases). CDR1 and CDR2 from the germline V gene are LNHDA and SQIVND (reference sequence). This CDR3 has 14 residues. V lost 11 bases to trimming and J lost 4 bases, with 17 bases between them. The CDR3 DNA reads TGTGCCTGCCGGCAGGGTTACCTTAATGAAAAACTGTTTTTT. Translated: CACRQGYLNEKLFF.

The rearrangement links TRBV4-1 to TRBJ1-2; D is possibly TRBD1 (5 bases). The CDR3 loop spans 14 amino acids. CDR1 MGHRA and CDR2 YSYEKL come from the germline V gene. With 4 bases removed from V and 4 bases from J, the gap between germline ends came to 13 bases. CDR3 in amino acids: CASSPGGALYGYTF. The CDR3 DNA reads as TGCGCCAGCAGCCCCGGCGGGGCCCTCTATGGCTACACCTTC.

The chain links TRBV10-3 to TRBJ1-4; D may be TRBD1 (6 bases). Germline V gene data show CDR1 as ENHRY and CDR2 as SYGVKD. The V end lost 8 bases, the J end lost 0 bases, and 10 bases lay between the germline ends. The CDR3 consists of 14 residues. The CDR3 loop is CAIGGHSTNEKLFF. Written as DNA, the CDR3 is TGTGCCATCGGGGGACACTCAACTAATGAAAAACTGTTTTTT.

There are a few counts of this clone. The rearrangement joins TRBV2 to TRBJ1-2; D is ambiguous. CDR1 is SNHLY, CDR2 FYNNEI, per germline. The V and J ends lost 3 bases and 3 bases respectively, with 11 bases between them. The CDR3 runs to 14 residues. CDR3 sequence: CASSEAPQYYGYTF. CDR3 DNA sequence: TGTGCCAGCAGTGAGGCCCCCCAGTACTATGGCTACACCTTC.

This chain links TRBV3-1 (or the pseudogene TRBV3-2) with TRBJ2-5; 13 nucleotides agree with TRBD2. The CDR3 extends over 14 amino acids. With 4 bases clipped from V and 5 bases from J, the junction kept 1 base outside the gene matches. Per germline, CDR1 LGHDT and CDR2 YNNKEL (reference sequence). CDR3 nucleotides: TGTGCCAGCAGCCCGACTAGCGGGGGGGAGACCCAGTACTTC. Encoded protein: CASSPTSGGETQYF.

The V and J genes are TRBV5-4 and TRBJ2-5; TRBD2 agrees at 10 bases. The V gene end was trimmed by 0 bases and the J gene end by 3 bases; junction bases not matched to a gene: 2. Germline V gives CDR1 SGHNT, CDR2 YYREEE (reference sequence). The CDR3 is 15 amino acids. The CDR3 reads CASSLASGSKETQYF. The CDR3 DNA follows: TGTGCCAGCAGCTTGGCTAGCGGGAGTAAAGAGACCCAGTACTTC. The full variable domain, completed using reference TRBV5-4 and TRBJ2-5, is ETGVTQSPTHLIKTRGQQVTLRCSSQSGHNTVSWYQQALGQGPQFIFQYYREEENGRGNFPPRFSGLQFPNYSSELNVNALELDDSALYLCASSLASGSKETQYFGPGTRLLVL.

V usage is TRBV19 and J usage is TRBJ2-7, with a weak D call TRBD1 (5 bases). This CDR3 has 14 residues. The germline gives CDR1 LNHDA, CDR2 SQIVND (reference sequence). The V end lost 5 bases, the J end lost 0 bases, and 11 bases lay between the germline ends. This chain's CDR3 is CASSRHRSSYEQYF. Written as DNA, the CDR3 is TGTGCCAGTAGTCGTCACAGGAGCTCCTACGAGCAGTACTTC.

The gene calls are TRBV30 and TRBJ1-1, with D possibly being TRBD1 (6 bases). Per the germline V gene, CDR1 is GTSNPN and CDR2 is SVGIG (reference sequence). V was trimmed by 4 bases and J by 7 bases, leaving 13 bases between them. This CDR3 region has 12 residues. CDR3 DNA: TGTGCCTGGACGGGGGGCGGCGTTGAAGCTTTCTTT. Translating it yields CAWTGGGVEAFF. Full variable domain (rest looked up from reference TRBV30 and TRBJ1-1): SQTIHQWPATLVQPVGSPLSLECTVEGTSNPNLYWYRQAAGRGLQLLFYSVGIGQISSEVPQNLSASRPQDRQFILSSKKLLLSDSGFYLCAWTGGGVEAFFGQGTRLTVV.